These T cell receptor beta chains were read from a single sample in a study of blood T cell repertoires in COVID-19. Clones were read by immunoSEQ multiplex PCR, and TCRdb kept only the in-frame ones, dropping some. The table records 200,000 to 250,000 clones, roughly 88% of them present only once. Material: peripheral blood. Every receptor here comes from a man aged 30-40 years who had recovered from COVID-19. Both conserved end residues are trimmed from each CDR3. The order of the fields is J gene, V gene, CDR3 protein.

J gene: TRBJ2-5
V gene: TRBV4-1
CDR3 protein: ASSPSTPSGTFMGTQY

J gene: TRBJ1-1
V gene: TRBV7-9
CDR3 protein: ASSLGRGGLAEAF

J gene: TRBJ2-3
V gene: TRBV6-5
CDR3 protein: ASRERGGTDTQY

J gene: TRBJ2-7
V gene: TRBV29-1
CDR3 protein: SVVKEGWGYEQY

J gene: TRBJ2-3
V gene: TRBV5-5
CDR3 protein: ASSLGLAGGPTDTQY

J gene: TRBJ1-3
V gene: TRBV9
CDR3 protein: ASSPDLARMDTIY

J gene: TRBJ2-1
V gene: TRBV6-2/TRBV6-3
CDR3 protein: ASTPGRAEGNEQF

J gene: TRBJ2-7
V gene: TRBV14
CDR3 protein: ASSPSGHRASYEQY

J gene: TRBJ1-5
V gene: TRBV5-6
CDR3 protein: ASSLIQEGNQPQH

J gene: TRBJ2-3
V gene: TRBV5-1
CDR3 protein: ASSLGGAGGTDTQY

J gene: TRBJ1-4
V gene: TRBV19
CDR3 protein: ASSLSRGPNEKLF

J gene: TRBJ1-1
V gene: TRBV6-2/TRBV6-3
CDR3 protein: ASSPPQRTEAF

J gene: TRBJ2-7
V gene: TRBV5-5
CDR3 protein: ASSSGEGTGSSYEQY

J gene: TRBJ2-2
V gene: TRBV25-1
CDR3 protein: ASSDGGDPNTGELF

J gene: TRBJ1-2
V gene: TRBV25-1
CDR3 protein: ASSGPGTGNGYT

J gene: TRBJ1-3
V gene: TRBV12-3/TRBV12-4
CDR3 protein: ASIQGWGNTIY

J gene: TRBJ2-3
V gene: TRBV4-1
CDR3 protein: ASSQEGAGSATDTQY

J gene: TRBJ2-2
V gene: TRBV6-5
CDR3 protein: ASMGVAGATGELF

J gene: TRBJ1-1
V gene: TRBV10-1
CDR3 protein: ASSHRENTEAF

J gene: TRBJ1-1
V gene: TRBV9
CDR3 protein: ASSPKTGEGTEAF

J gene: TRBJ2-1
V gene: TRBV5-6
CDR3 protein: ASSLTLQEGNNEQF

J gene: TRBJ2-2
V gene: TRBV13
CDR3 protein: ASSLGRGVTGELF

J gene: TRBJ1-6
V gene: TRBV6-5
CDR3 protein: ASSPTGNNSPLH

J gene: TRBJ2-7
V gene: TRBV12-3/TRBV12-4
CDR3 protein: ASSLRGIYEQY

J gene: TRBJ1-1
V gene: TRBV18
CDR3 protein: ASSLNELQGPFNTEAF

J gene: TRBJ2-2
V gene: TRBV5-6
CDR3 protein: ASSPGTGANTGELF

J gene: TRBJ2-5
V gene: TRBV7-2
CDR3 protein: ASSSYRAQETQY

J gene: TRBJ1-6
V gene: TRBV9
CDR3 protein: ASSTRQGSSYNSPLH

J gene: TRBJ1-2
V gene: TRBV4-3
CDR3 protein: ASSHLQGEGYT

J gene: TRBJ2-7
V gene: TRBV18
CDR3 protein: ASSPPDRGGEQY

J gene: TRBJ2-5
V gene: TRBV5-1
CDR3 protein: ASSLGQVVQETQY